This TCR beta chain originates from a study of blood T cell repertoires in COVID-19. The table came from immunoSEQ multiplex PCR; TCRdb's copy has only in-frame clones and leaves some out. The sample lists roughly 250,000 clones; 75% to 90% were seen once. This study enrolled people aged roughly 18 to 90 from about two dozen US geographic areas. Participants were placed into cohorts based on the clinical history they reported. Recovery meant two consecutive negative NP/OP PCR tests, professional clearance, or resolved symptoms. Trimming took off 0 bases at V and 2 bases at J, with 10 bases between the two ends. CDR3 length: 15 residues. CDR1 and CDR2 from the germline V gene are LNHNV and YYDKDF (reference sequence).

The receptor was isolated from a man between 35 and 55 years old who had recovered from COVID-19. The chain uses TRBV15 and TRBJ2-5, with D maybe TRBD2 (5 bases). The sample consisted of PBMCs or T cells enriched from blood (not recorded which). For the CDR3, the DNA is TGTGCCACCAGCAGAGATCTCGGGGAGCAAGAGACCCAGTACTTC. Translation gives CATSRDLGEQETQYF.